Presented here are 2 T cell receptor beta chains from one specimen sequenced in a study of T-cell reconstitution after alpha-beta-depleted transplantation in children. Preparation of the TCRbeta library was carried out with unique molecular identifiers. In TCRdb, the PCR reads were re-called with MiXCR into one record per CDR3 protein. The table shows over 300,000 distinct CDR3 sequences, with about 9.3% occurring only once. This specimen was PBMCs from the stem cell graft donor, taken from the stem cell graft. The receptors shown here come from a human donor who donated a stem cell graft to a child with acute lymphoblastic leukemia.

Only a few counts were recorded for this clonotype. This chain links TRBV27 with TRBJ1-1, with TRBD1 as a possible D gene (6 bases). Germline lookup yields CDR1 MNHEY and CDR2 SMNVEV (reference sequence). V was shortened by 0 bases and J by 4 bases, with 12 bases between the two germline ends. This CDR3 is built from 15 residues. The CDR3 DNA sequence: TGTGCCAGCAGTTTATCGAGTGCGGGGGCCACTGAAGCTTTCTTT. It yields the protein CASSLSSAGATEAFF.

The sample holds many counts of this clonotype. This chain links TRBV6-2 or TRBV6-3 with TRBJ1-5; no clear D gene. The germline CDR1 and CDR2 sequences are MNHEY and SVGEGT. This CDR3 is 13 amino acids long. Between the trimmed V and J ends, which lost 5 bases and 3 bases, there was a span of 8 bases. CDR3 nucleotides: TGTGCCAGCAGTCAGAGTAACAATCAGCCCCAGCATTTT. Amino acid sequence: CASSQSNNQPQHF.